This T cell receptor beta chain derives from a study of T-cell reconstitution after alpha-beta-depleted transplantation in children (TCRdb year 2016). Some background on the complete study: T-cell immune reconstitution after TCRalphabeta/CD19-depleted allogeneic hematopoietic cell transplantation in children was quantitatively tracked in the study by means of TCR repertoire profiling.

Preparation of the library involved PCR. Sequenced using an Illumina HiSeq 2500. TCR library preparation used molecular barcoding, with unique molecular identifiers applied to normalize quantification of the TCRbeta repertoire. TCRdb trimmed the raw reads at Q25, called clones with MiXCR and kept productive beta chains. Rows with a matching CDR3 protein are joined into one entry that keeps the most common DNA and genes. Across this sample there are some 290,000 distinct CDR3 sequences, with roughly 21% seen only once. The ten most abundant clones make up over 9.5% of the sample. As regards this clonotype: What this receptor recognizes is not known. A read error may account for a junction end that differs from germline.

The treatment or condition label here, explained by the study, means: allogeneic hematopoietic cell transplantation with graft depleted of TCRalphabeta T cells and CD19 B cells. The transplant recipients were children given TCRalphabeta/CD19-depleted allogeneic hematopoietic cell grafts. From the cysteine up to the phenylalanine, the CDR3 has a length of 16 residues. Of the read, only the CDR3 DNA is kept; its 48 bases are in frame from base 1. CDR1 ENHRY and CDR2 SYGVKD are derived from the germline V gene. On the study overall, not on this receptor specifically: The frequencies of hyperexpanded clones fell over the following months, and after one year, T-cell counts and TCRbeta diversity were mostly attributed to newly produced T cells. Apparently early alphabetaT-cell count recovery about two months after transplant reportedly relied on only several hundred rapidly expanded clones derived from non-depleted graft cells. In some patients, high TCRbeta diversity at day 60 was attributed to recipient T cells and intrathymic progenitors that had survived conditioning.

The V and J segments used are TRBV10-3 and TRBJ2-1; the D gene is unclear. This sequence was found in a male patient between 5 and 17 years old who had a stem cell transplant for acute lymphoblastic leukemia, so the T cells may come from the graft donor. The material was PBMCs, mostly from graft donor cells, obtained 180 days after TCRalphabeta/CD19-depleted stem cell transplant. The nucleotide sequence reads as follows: TGTGCCATCAGTGTTGGTCTCACCAGAGGATCCAATCAGCAGTTCTTC. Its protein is CAISVGLTRGSNQQFF.